The T cell receptor (beta chain) described here comes from a study of beta chain features in type 1 diabetes. As for the study in general: On cell yields, gender and age, patients and healthy donors were similar. There were 107,917,701 sorted cells examined across all samples.

This clone was observed a few times. What was sequenced were expressed TCRB transcripts, since all of the isolated RNA had been reverse transcribed. For naive, central memory and regulatory T cell samples, reads averaged about 3.5 million. Repertoires were generated with immunoSEQ multiplex PCR, while TCRdb's copy carries only in-frame clones and drops some. Of about 150,000 clones in the sample, 40% to 60% are singletons; the top ten hold around 0.39%. Trimming cost V 3 bases and J 0 bases, with 17 bases left between them. This CDR3 contains 18 residues. Germline lookup yields CDR1 LGHNA and CDR2 YNFKEQ. Cell sorting via CD45RO/CCR7/CD25/CD127/CD95/CD27 was performed to obtain CD4+ naive, central memory, regulatory and stem cell-like memory cells.

This receptor was taken from a man younger than 35 in good health. This chain connects TRBV4-2 to TRBJ2-2; possible D gene TRBD2, 6 bases. The material sequenced was Tregs from blood. The CDR3 spells CASSHGLNIIANTGELFF. In DNA form, the CDR3 reads TGTGCCAGCAGCCACGGACTAAACATTATCGCGAACACCGGGGAGCTGTTTTTT.